This T cell receptor (beta chain) was identified during a study of technical replicates of blood from a handful of donors. The assay was immunoSEQ multiplex PCR, and TCRdb's table has in-frame clones only and misses some. The sample has about 83,000 clones, around 96% seen once. The CDR3 covers 14 residues. V trimming: 6 bases; J trimming: 3 bases; junction bases outside the gene matches: 0. Per germline, CDR1 WSHSY and CDR2 SAAADI. There are a few counts of this clone. The TCR sequence derives from a human donor in good health. J is TRBJ2-1 and V is TRBV10-2; TRBD2 agrees at 12 bases. The sequenced sample was T cells isolated from PBMCs. The CDR3 reads CASRLAGGYNEQFF. The CDR3 coding sequence is TGCGCCAGCAGACTAGCGGGGGGCTACAATGAGCAGTTCTTC.